Listed below are T cell receptor beta chains from one sample, sequenced in a study of T cell repertoires in cytomegalovirus infection. TCRdb reprocessed the reads via MiXCR and lists one record per CDR3 protein. The sample shows 680,000 or so distinct CDR3 sequences, 35% of them seen only once. Input material: PBMCs. Source of these receptors: a human donor in good health (CMV status not recorded). Some clones in this sample may be carry-over from other donors' samples. CDR3s include the opening cysteine and the closing phenylalanine or tryptophan. Fields, in order: V gene, D gene, J gene, clone size, CDR3 protein, CDR3 DNA. D genes are given only for firm matches. Where a row states a size, it is once, few, many or the class of an expanded clone; other rows omit it.

>TRBV12-3/TRBV12-4|TRBD2|TRBJ2-5|NA
CACRGGAGQETQYF
TGTGCCTGCCGGGGGGGAGCGGGACAAGAGACCCAGTACTTC
>TRBV19|NA|TRBJ1-1|many
CASTQGGTEAFF
TGTGCCAGTACCCAGGGTGGGACTGAAGCTTTCTTT
>TRBV7-2|TRBD1|TRBJ1-2|NA
CASSSGTGRVDGYTF
TGTGCCAGCAGCTCGGGGACAGGGAGAGTCGATGGCTACACCTTC
>TRBV7-6|NA|TRBJ2-3|NA
CASSPPGWDPSTDTQYF
TGTGCCAGCAGCCCTCCGGGGTGGGACCCTAGCACAGATACGCAGTATTTT
>TRBV20-1|NA|TRBJ1-1|few
CSARDLLSNTEAFF
TGCAGTGCTAGAGATCTCTTATCGAACACTGAAGCTTTCTTT
>TRBV5-1|TRBD2|TRBJ2-1|NA
CASSFRTGGYNEQFF
TGCGCCAGCAGCTTCCGGACGGGGGGATACAATGAGCAGTTCTTC
>TRBV28|TRBD1|TRBJ1-5|NA
CASSPYRQDRGDQPQHF
TGTGCCAGCAGCCCATATCGACAAGACAGGGGCGATCAGCCCCAGCATTTT
>TRBV20-1|TRBD2|TRBJ2-5|NA
CSAGGAAGVETQYF
TGCAGTGCCGGGGGGGCAGCGGGAGTTGAGACCCAGTACTTC
>TRBV20-1|NA|TRBJ2-7|NA
CSARSQQLQYF
TGCAGTGCTAGATCACAACAGCTGCAGTACTTC
>TRBV28|TRBD2|TRBJ2-5|few
CASSFSLAEGMGETQYF
TGTGCCAGCAGTTTTAGCCTAGCGGAGGGGATGGGGGAGACCCAGTACTTC
>TRBV7-2|NA|TRBJ2-4|NA
CSSSLIGGGKNIHYF
TGTTCCAGCAGCTTAATAGGGGGGGGCAAAAACATTCATTACTTC
>TRBV28|NA|TRBJ2-7|few
CASSLKEVLLYEQYF
TGTGCCAGCAGTTTGAAGGAGGTCCTTCTCTACGAGCAGTACTTC
>TRBV6-5|NA|TRBJ2-1|NA
CASSYVAERNEQFF
TGTGCCAGCAGTTACGTAGCGGAGCGCAATGAGCAGTTCTTC
>TRBV7-2|NA|TRBJ1-2|few
CASSLVWAANYGYTF
TGTGCCAGCAGCTTAGTCTGGGCCGCCAACTATGGCTACACCTTC
>TRBV12-3/TRBV12-4|NA|TRBJ1-6|NA
CASSFNGPYAEEFF
TGTGCCAGCAGTTTTAACGGGCCCTACGCAGAAGAGTTCTTT